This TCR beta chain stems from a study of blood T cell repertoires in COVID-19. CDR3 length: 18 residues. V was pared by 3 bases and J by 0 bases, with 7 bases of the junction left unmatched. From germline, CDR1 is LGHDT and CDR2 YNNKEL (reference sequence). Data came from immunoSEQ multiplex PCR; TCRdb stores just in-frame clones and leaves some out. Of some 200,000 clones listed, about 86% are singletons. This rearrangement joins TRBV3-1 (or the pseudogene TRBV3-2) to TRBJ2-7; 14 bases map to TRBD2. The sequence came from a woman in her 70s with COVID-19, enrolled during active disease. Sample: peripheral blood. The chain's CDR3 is CASSHVGTSGRISYEQYF. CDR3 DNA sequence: TGTGCCAGCAGCCATGTTGGGACTAGCGGGAGAATCTCCTACGAGCAGTACTTC.